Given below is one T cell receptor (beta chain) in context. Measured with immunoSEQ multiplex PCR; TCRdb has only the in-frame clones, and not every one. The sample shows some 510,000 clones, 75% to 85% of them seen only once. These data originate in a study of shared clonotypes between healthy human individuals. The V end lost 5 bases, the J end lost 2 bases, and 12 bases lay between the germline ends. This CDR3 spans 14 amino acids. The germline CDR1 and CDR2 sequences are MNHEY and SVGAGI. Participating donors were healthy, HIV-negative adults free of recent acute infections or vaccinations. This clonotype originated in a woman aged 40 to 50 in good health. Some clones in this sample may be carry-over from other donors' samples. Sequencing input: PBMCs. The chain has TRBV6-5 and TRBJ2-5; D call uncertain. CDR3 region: CASSVKEEQETQYF. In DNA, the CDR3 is TGTGCCAGCAGTGTAAAAGAAGAACAAGAGACCCAGTACTTC.